Presented here are 16 T cell receptor beta chains from one specimen sequenced in a study of blood T cell repertoires in COVID-19. TCRdb's copy holds only in-frame clones and misses some; the assay was immunoSEQ multiplex PCR. The sample carries roughly 500,000 clones, around 87% recorded once. Sequencing input: PBMCs or T cells enriched from blood (not recorded which). Receptors originate from a woman in her forties who had recovered from COVID-19.

V gene TRBV4-3 combines with J gene TRBJ2-4; 7 nucleotides agree with TRBD1. Looked up from germline, CDR1 is LGHNA and CDR2 is YSLEER. The V gene end was trimmed by 3 bases and the J gene end by 2 bases; junction bases not matched to a gene: 4. CDR3 length: 15 amino acids. CDR3 nucleotide sequence: TGCGCCAGCAGCCAGCGACAGGGACCCAAAAACATTCAGTACTTC. This translates into CASSQRQGPKNIQYF.

This clone was seen only once. The V gene is TRBV9, the J gene TRBJ2-3; 9 nucleotides agree with TRBD2. The CDR3 covers 16 residues. The germline V gene has CDR1 SGDLS and CDR2 YYNGEE. V lost 6 bases to trimming and J lost 1 base; unmatched junction nucleotides: 9. The CDR3 DNA sequence: TGTGCCAGCACCCAAGGCGGCGGGAGGGGCACAGATACGCAGTATTTT. This sequence encodes CASTQGGGRGTDTQYF.

The chain carries TRBV7-2 and TRBJ2-7; D is unclear. V was cut by 5 bases and J by 5 bases, with 16 bases left in between. Germline CDR1 SGHTA, CDR2 FQGNSA. This CDR3 is built from 14 residues. CDR3 amino acids: CASSAPAIAHEQYF. CDR3 coding DNA: TGTGCCAGCAGCGCACCGGCAATAGCCCACGAGCAGTACTTC.

In regard to this clone: A read error may produce the germline difference seen at one junction end. V is TRBV12-3 or TRBV12-4 and J is TRBJ1-3, with D tentatively TRBD1 (5 bases). The CDR3 runs to 11 residues. The CDR3 loop reads CASSPGGGPGF. In DNA, the CDR3 is TGTGCCAGCAGTCCCGGGGGTGGACCGGGGTTT.

This chain uses TRBV3-1 (or the pseudogene TRBV3-2) with TRBJ2-7, with TRBD2 matching over 12 bases. Germline V gene sequence: CDR1 LGHDT, CDR2 YNNKEL (reference sequence). The CDR3 runs to 18 residues. V lost 1 base and J lost 3; bases outside the gene matches: 10. CDR3 residues: CASSQVPSSGRAGYEQYF. CDR3 coding DNA: TGTGCCAGCAGCCAAGTCCCATCTAGCGGGAGGGCGGGCTACGAGCAGTACTTC.

The V gene is TRBV7-2, the J gene TRBJ2-1; 7 positions agree with TRBD1. The CDR3 spans 17 residues. The germline V gene has CDR1 SGHTA and CDR2 FQGNSA. Germline trimming cut 6 bases from V and 0 bases from J; bases unmatched to any gene: 11. The CDR3 bases are TGTGCCAGCAGGACAGGGCTATCCCCCTACTCCTACAATGAGCAGTTCTTC. Encoded protein: CASRTGLSPYSYNEQFF.

The chain uses TRBV4-3 and TRBJ1-6; D ambiguous. Trimming shortened V by 6 bases and J by 7 bases, and 19 bases separated the two germline ends. CDR1 is LGHNA and CDR2 is YSLEER in the germline V gene. The CDR3 is 16 residues long. CDR3 in amino acids: CASSPASGRHNSPLHF. The CDR3 DNA is TGCGCCAGCAGTCCCGCCAGTGGTCGCCACAATTCACCCCTCCACTTT.

V and J are TRBV27 and TRBJ1-2, with D hard to call. Germline CDR1 MNHEY, CDR2 SMNVEV (reference sequence). The CDR3 spans 14 residues. Trimming took 6 bases from V and 8 from J, leaving 19 bases between them. The CDR3 protein is CASRPAGVFWGYTF. For the CDR3, the DNA is TGTGCCAGCAGACCCGCCGGGGTCTTTTGGGGCTACACCTTC.

The rearrangement links TRBV29-1 to TRBJ2-7; D might be TRBD2 (6 bases). CDR3 size: 13 residues. Germline V gives CDR1 SQVTM, CDR2 ANQGSEA. The V end was cut by 1 base, the J end by 4 bases, with 11 bases between. The CDR3 sequence: CSVEVVSGYEQYF. The DNA for the CDR3 is TGCAGCGTTGAAGTGGTCAGCGGGTACGAGCAGTACTTC.

This chain uses TRBV7-8 with TRBJ2-1; tentatively, D is TRBD2 (6 bases). Trimming left V 4 bases short and J 2 bases short, with 15 bases between. The CDR3 consists of 16 residues. Germline V CDR1 and CDR2: SGHVS, FQNEAQ. The CDR3 DNA is TGTGCCAGCAGCTCCGGGGGAGCGCCAACCTACAATGAGCAGTTCTTC. This sequence encodes CASSSGGAPTYNEQFF.

The J gene is TRBJ2-1, the V gene TRBV6-5, with D hard to call. Germline V lookup: CDR1 MNHEY, CDR2 SVGAGI. V was cut by 1 base and J by 4 bases, with 5 bases left in between. The CDR3 sequence is 13 residues long. CDR3 bases: TGTGCCAGCAGTTACTACAGATACAATGAGCAGTTCTTC. Translating it yields CASSYYRYNEQFF.

This chain links TRBV7-9 with TRBJ1-5; 9 positions match TRBD1. Losses at the gene ends were 5 bases for V and 0 bases for J; bases not matched to a gene: 8. Germline loops: CDR1 SEHNR, CDR2 FQNEAQ (reference sequence). This CDR3 comprises 17 residues. The CDR3 is CASSNRDRDYSNQPQHF. CDR3 sequence (DNA): TGTGCCAGCAGCAACCGGGACAGGGACTATAGCAATCAGCCCCAGCATTTT.

This sequence joins TRBV27 and TRBJ1-2; TRBD1 matches at 7 bases. Germline CDR1 MNHEY, CDR2 SMNVEV (reference sequence). CDR3 length equals 13 residues. The J segment lost 7 bases and the V segment lost 6 bases, leaving 8 bases of the junction unmatched. CDR3 in DNA: TGTGCCAGCAGGAGGACAGGTCAGGGTGGCTACACCTTC. Its translation: CASRRTGQGGYTF.

This rearrangement joins TRBV5-1 to TRBJ2-1; 10 bases map to TRBD2. Germline CDR1 is SGHRS and CDR2 is YFSETQ. This CDR3 is built from 16 residues. The V gene end was trimmed by 1 base and the J gene end by 3 bases; junction bases not matched to a gene: 4. The CDR3 coding sequence is TGCGCCAGCAGCTTGCCAGCGGGAGGGTACTACAATGAGCAGTTCTTC. Protein: CASSLPAGGYYNEQFF.

This chain joins TRBV6-5 and TRBJ1-6, with D uncertain. This CDR3 comprises 13 residues. V lost 2 bases and J lost 8, with 7 bases in between. Germline V gene sequence: CDR1 MNHEY, CDR2 SVGAGI. The CDR3 DNA follows: TGTGCCAGCAGTTACGGGGAGGATTCACCCCTCCACTTT. Translated: CASSYGEDSPLHF.

The chain uses TRBV7-9 and TRBJ1-6; D gene unclear. This CDR3 contains 12 residues. Germline CDR1 SEHNR, CDR2 FQNEAQ (reference sequence). V lost 3 bases, J lost 14 bases, and 11 bases lay in between. The CDR3, as DNA: TGTGCCAGCAGCTTGCCGGGTCGAACCCTCCACTTT. Amino acids: CASSLPGRTLHF. Using reference TRBV7-9 and TRBJ1-6 for the parts outside the CDR3, the full variable domain is DTGVSQNPRHKITKRGQNVTFRCDPISEHNRLYWYRQTLGQGPEFLTYFQNEAQLEKSRLLSDRFSAERPKGSFSTLEIQRTEQGDSAMYLCASSLPGRTLHFGNGTRLTVT.